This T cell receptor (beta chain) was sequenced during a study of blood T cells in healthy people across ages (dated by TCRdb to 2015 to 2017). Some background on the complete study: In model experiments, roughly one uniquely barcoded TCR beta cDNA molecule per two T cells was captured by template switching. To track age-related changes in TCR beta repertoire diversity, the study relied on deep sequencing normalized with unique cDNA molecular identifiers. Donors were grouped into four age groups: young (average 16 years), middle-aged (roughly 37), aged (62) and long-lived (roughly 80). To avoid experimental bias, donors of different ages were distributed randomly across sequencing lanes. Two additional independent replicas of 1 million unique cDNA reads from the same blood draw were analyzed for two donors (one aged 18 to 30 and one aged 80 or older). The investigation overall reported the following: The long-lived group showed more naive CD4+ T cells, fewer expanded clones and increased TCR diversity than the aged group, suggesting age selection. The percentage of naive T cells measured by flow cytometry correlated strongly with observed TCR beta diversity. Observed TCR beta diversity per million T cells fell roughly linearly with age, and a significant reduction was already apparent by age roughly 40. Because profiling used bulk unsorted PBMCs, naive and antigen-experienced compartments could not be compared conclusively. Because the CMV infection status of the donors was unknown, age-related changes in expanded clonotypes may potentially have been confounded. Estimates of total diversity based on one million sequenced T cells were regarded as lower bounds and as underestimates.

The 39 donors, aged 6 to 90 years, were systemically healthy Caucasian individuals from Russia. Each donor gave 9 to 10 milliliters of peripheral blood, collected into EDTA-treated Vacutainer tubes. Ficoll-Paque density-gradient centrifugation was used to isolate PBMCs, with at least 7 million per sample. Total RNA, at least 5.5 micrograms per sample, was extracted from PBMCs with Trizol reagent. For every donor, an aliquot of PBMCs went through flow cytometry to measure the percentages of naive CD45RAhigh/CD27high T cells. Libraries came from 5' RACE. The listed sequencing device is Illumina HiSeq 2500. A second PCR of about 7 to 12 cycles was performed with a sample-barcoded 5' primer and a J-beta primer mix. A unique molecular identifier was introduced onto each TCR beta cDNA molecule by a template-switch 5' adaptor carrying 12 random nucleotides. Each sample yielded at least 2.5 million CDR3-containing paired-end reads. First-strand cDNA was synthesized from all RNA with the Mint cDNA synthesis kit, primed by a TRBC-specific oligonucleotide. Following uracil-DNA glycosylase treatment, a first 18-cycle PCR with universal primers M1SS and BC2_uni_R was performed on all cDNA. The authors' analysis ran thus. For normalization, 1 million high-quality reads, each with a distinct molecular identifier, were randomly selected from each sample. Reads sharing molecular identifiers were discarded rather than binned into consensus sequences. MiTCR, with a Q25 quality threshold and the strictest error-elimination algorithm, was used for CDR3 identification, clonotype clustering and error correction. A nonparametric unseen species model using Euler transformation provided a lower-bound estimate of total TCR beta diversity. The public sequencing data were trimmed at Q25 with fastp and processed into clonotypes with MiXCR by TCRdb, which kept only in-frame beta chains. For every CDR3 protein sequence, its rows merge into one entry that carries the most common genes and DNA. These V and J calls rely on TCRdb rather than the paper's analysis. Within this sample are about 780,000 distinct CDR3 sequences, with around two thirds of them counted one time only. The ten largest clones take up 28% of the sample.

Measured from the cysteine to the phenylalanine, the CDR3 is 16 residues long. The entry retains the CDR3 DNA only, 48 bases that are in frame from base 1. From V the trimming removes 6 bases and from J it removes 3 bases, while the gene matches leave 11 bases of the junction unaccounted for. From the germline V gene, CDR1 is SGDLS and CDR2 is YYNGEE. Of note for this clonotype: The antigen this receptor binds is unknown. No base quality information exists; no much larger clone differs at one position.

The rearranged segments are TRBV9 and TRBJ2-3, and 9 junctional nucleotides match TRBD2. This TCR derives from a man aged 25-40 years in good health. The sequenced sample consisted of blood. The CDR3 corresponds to CASTHGGLAGTDTQYF. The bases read TGTGCCAGCACCCACGGAGGGCTAGCGGGGACAGATACGCAGTATTTT. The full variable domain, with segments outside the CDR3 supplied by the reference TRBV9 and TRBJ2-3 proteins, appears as DSGVTQTPKHLITATGQRVTLRCSPRSGDLSVYWYQQSLDQGLQFLIQYYNGEERAKGNILERFSAQQFPDLHSELNLSSLELGDSALYFCASTHGGLAGTDTQYFGPGTRLTVL.